The 19 T cell receptor beta chains presented below share a single source sample, sequenced in a study of shared clonotypes between healthy human individuals. TCRdb's copy holds only in-frame clones and misses some; the assay was immunoSEQ multiplex PCR. The table lists millions of clones, approximately 92% of them singletons. The sample consisted of naive CD4+ T cells sorted from blood. The subset here: CD45RA+ positively selected. Receptor source: a man younger than 30 in good health.

This sequence joins TRBV9 and TRBJ1-6; D uncertain. V was shortened by 4 bases and J by 7 bases, with 15 bases between the two germline ends. CDR3 length equals 15 residues. Germline V gene sequence: CDR1 SGDLS, CDR2 YYNGEE. CDR3 region: CASSLEGNINSPLHF. The CDR3 DNA reads as TGTGCCAGCAGCCTGGAGGGAAATATCAATTCACCCCTCCACTTT.

DNA of the CDR3: TGTGCCAGCAGCAGACAGGCCGTCAACACTGAAGCTTTCTTT. As protein: CASSRQAVNTEAFF. The chain is built from TRBV6-6 and TRBJ1-1; weak D call: TRBD1 (6 bases). CDR1 MNHNY and CDR2 SVGAGI come from the germline V gene (reference sequence). The CDR3 is 14 amino acids. V was shortened by 6 bases and J by 2 bases, with 13 bases between the two germline ends.

CDR3 coding DNA: TGTGCCAGCAGGTCGCTGGGGACCGCAGGCGATGAGCAGTTCTTC. Translating it yields CASRSLGTAGDEQFF. The J gene is TRBJ2-1, the V gene TRBV28, with D perhaps assigned TRBD1 or TRBD2 (5 bases each). Germline V lookup: CDR1 MDHEN, CDR2 SYDVKM. The CDR3 is 15 amino acids. The V end was cut by 6 bases, the J end by 8 bases, with 20 bases between.

The rearrangement joins TRBV25-1 to TRBJ1-2, with TRBD1 identical over 9 bases. The CDR3 has 14 amino acids. Germline CDR1 and CDR2: MGHDK and SYGVNS. After removal of 2 bases from V and 7 bases from J, the junction contained 5 bases not matched to a gene. CDR3 amino acids: CASSEPQGARGYTF. Here the CDR3 DNA reads TGTGCCAGCAGTGAACCACAGGGGGCGCGTGGCTACACCTTC.

The rearrangement uses TRBV19 and TRBJ2-7; tentatively, D is TRBD1 (5 bases). There are 14 residues in the CDR3. With 6 bases removed from V and 2 bases from J, the gap between germline ends came to 14 bases. The germline CDR1 and CDR2 sequences are LNHDA and SQIVND (reference sequence). The CDR3 sequence: CASRGAGRPYEQYF. The DNA of the CDR3 is TGTGCCAGTAGAGGGGCAGGCCGCCCCTACGAGCAGTACTTC. The variable domain in full, with the rest retrieved from reference TRBV19 and TRBJ2-7, is DGGITQSPKYLFRKEGQNVTLSCEQNLNHDAMYWYRQDPGQGLRLIYYSQIVNDFQKGDIAEGYSVSREKKESFPLTVTSAQKNPTAFYLCASRGAGRPYEQYFGPGTRLTVT.

J is TRBJ2-2 and V is TRBV10-3, with 8 bases matching TRBD1. Germline V gives CDR1 ENHRY, CDR2 SYGVKD. V was clipped by 10 bases and J by 2 bases; unmatched bases: 6. The CDR3 is made up of 14 amino acids. CDR3 loop: CATTGQGNTGELFF. In DNA form, the CDR3 reads TGTGCCACCACAGGACAGGGAAACACCGGGGAGCTGTTTTTT.

V is TRBV28 and J is TRBJ2-7, with TRBD1 matching over 8 bases. Germline V lookup: CDR1 MDHEN, CDR2 SYDVKM. The V and J ends lost 1 base and 6 bases, in that order; junction bases with no gene match: 8. This CDR3 spans 15 amino acids. The CDR3 DNA reads as TGTGCCAGCAGTTTATTCGGACAGGGAACGTCCGAGCAGTACTTC. This sequence encodes CASSLFGQGTSEQYF.

V usage is TRBV6-1 and J usage is TRBJ1-1, with D maybe TRBD1 (5 bases). There are 14 residues in the CDR3. V shed 6 bases and J shed 3 bases, with 14 bases lying between them. CDR1 and CDR2 from the germline V gene are MNHNS and SASEGT. The CDR3 DNA reads as TGTGCCAGCAGGAAGGGGCTGGTGGACACTGAAGCTTTCTTT. Its protein product is CASRKGLVDTEAFF.

The chain employs TRBV5-6 and TRBJ2-1; D assignment may be TRBD1 or TRBD2 (5 bases each). Looked up from germline, CDR1 is SGHDT and CDR2 is YYEEEE. This CDR3 is 16 amino acids long. V dropped 4 bases and J dropped 4 bases, with 18 bases sitting between them. CDR3 in amino acids: CASSLGTSAGYNEQFF. CDR3 nucleotides: TGTGCCAGCAGCCTAGGGACCTCCGCCGGTTACAATGAGCAGTTCTTC.

The chain joins TRBV18 to TRBJ2-1, with D tentatively TRBD1 (6 bases). The CDR3 has 17 amino acids. Germline V CDR1 and CDR2: KGHSH, LQKENI. Trimming left V 2 bases short and J 6 bases short, with 20 bases between. The CDR3 DNA reads as TGTGCCAGCTCACCAAGGGCACTCCCAGGGGTGGGCAATGAGCAGTTCTTC. It translates to CASSPRALPGVGNEQFF. Full variable domain (outside the CDR3, taken from reference TRBV18 and TRBJ2-1): NAGVMQNPRHLVRRRGQEARLRCSPMKGHSHVYWYRQLPEEGLKFMVYLQKENIIDESGMPKERFSAEFPKEGPSILRIQQVVRGDSAAYFCASSPRALPGVGNEQFFGPGTRLTVL.

The chain is built from TRBV28 and TRBJ2-7; a possible D gene is TRBD1 (5 bases). V was trimmed by 6 bases and J by 2 bases, leaving 14 bases between them. This CDR3 contains 14 residues. CDR1 and CDR2 from the germline V gene are MDHEN and SYDVKM. For the CDR3, the DNA is TGTGCCAGCAGCCCAGGGTCCCCTCCCTACGAGCAGTACTTC. Translated, it gives CASSPGSPPYEQYF. Together with reference TRBV28 and TRBJ2-7, the CDR3 gives the full variable domain: DVKVTQSSRYLVKRTGEKVFLECVQDMDHENMFWYRQDPGLGLRLIYFSYDVKMKEKGDIPEGYSVSREKKERFSLILESASTNQTSMYLCASSPGSPPYEQYFGPGTRLTVT.

V is TRBV9 and J is TRBJ1-6; tentatively, D is TRBD1 (5 bases). The CDR3 runs to 14 residues. The germline gives CDR1 SGDLS, CDR2 YYNGEE. Trimming took off 10 bases at V and 2 bases at J, with 13 bases between the two ends. CDR3 in amino acids: CASAGEPYNSPLHF. DNA of the CDR3: TGTGCCTCCGCGGGGGAGCCCTATAATTCACCCCTCCACTTT.

The chain joins TRBV7-2 to TRBJ2-6, with no clear D. Per germline, CDR1 SGHTA and CDR2 FQGNSA. The CDR3 is made up of 16 amino acids. V lost 1 base to trimming and J lost 0 bases, with 7 bases between them. The CDR3 DNA reads as TGTGCCAGCAGCTTAGGGTTTCCCTCTGGGGCCAACGTCCTGACTTTC. Translation gives CASSLGFPSGANVLTF.

A remark on this clone: The sample carries other DNA sequences with the same CDR3. This sequence joins TRBV7-2 and TRBJ1-6, with TRBD1 identical over 7 bases. The germline V gene encodes CDR1 SGHTA and CDR2 FQGNSA. The ends lost 3 bases at V and 7 bases at J; junction bases unmatched: 3. The CDR3 runs 14 residues. The CDR3 loop reads CASSFGTVNSPLHF. The CDR3 region has the DNA TGTGCCAGCAGCTTTGGGACAGTAAATTCACCCCTCCACTTT.

This chain links TRBV5-4 with TRBJ2-3, with D possibly being TRBD1 (6 bases). V was pared by 4 bases and J by 1 base, with 13 bases between. The CDR3 is 15 amino acids. Germline V gives CDR1 SGHNT, CDR2 YYREEE (reference sequence). The CDR3 nucleotides read TGTGCCAGCAGCGCGGCACAGGGACGCACAGATACGCAGTATTTT. Its protein product is CASSAAQGRTDTQYF.

The chain carries TRBV6-5 and TRBJ1-1, with D uncertain. CDR3 length: 14 residues. Trimming cost V 2 bases and J 6 bases, with 13 bases left between them. CDR1 and CDR2 from the germline V gene are MNHEY and SVGAGI. In DNA, the CDR3 is TGTGCCAGCAGTTACGTGATCGATTTGGCTGAAGCTTTCTTT. It encodes CASSYVIDLAEAFF.

Concerning this clone: This sample also contains other DNA sequences that code for the same CDR3. This chain links TRBV18 with TRBJ1-2; 7 bases agree with TRBD1. CDR1 and CDR2 from the germline V gene are KGHSH and LQKENI. The CDR3 has 13 residues. Trimming at V came to 3 bases and at J to 2 bases, leaving 0 bases not matched to a gene. CDR3 sequence (DNA): TGTGCCAGCTCACCGACAGGGAACTATGGCTACACCTTC. Translation: CASSPTGNYGYTF.

This clone was detected only once. The chain is built from TRBV2 and TRBJ2-7, with 7 bases identical to TRBD1. Trimming cost V 2 bases and J 0 bases; bases outside gene matches: 10. The CDR3 covers 17 residues. The germline CDR1 and CDR2 sequences are SNHLY and FYNNEI. This CDR3 reads CASSELGRGFSSYEQYF. The CDR3 DNA follows: TGTGCCAGCAGTGAACTTGGCAGGGGGTTTTCCTCCTACGAGCAGTACTTC.

The chain employs TRBV7-2 and TRBJ2-5; no firm D call. Trimming took off 4 bases at V and 7 bases at J, with 13 bases between the two ends. Germline lookup yields CDR1 SGHTA and CDR2 FQGNSA. The CDR3 totals 13 residues. In DNA form, the CDR3 reads TGTGCCAGCAGCTCCCGACCGGGCGGGACCCAGTACTTC. Translating it yields CASSSRPGGTQYF. Using reference TRBV7-2 and TRBJ2-5 for the parts outside the CDR3, the full variable domain is GAGVSQSPSNKVTEKGKDVELRCDPISGHTALYWYRQSLGQGLEFLIYFQGNSAPDKSGLPSDRFSAERTGGSVSTLTIQRTQQEDSAVYLCASSSRPGGTQYFGPGTRLLVL.